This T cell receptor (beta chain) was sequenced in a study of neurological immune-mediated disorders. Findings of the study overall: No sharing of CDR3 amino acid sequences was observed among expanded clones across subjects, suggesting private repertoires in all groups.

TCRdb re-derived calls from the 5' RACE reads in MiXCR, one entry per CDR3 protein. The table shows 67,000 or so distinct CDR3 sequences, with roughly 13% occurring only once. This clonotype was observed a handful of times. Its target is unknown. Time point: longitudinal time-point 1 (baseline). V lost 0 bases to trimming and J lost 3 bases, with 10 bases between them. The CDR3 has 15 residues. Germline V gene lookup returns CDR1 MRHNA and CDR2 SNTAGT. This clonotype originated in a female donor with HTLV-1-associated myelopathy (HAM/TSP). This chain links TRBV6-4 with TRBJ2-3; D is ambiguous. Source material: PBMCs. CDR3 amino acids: CASSDSNGATDTQYF. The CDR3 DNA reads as TGTGCCAGCAGTGACTCGAACGGAGCGACAGATACGCAGTATTTT.